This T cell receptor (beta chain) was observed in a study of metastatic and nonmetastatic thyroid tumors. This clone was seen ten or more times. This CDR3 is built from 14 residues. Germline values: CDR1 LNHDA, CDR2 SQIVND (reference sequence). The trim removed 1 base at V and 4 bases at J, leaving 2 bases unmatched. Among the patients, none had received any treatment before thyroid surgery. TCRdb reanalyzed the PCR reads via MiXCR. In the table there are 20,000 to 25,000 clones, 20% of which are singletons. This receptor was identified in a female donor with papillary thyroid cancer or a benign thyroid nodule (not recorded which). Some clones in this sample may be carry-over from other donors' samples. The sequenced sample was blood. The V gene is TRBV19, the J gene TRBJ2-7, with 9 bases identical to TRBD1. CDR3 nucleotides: TGTGCCAGTAGTATAGCAGGGACAGGGTACGAGCAGTACTTC. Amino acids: CASSIAGTGYEQYF.